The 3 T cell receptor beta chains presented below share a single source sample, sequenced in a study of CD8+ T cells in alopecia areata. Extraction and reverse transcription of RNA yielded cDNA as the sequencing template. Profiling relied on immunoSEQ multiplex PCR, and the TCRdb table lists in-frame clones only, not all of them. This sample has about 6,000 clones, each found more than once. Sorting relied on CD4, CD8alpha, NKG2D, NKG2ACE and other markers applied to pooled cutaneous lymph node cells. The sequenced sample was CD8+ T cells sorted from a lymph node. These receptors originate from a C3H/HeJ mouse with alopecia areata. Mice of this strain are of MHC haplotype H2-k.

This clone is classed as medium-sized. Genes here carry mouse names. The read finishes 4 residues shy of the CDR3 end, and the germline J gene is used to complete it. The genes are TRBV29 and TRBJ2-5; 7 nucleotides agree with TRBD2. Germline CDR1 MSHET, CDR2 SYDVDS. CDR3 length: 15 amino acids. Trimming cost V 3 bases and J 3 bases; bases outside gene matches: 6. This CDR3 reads CASSFLDWAQDTQYF. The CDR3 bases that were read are TGTGCTAGCAGTTTCCTCGACTGGGCTCAAGAC. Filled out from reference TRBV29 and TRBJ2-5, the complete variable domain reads DMKVTQMPRYLIKRMGENVLLECGQDMSHETMYWYRQDPGLGLQLIYISYDVDSNSEGDIPKGYRVSRKKREHFSLILDSAKTNQTSVYFCASSFLDWAQDTQYFGPGTRLLVL.

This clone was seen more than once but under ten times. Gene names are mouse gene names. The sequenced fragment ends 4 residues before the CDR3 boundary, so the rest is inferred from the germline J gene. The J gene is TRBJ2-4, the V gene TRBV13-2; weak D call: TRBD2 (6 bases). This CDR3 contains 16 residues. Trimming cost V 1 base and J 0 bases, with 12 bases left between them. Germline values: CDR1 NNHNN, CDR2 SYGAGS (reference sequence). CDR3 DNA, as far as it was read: TGTGCCAGCGGTGATCGGCTGGGGTCTAGTCAAAAC. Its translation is CASGDRLGSSQN. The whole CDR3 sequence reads CASGDRLGSSQNTLYF.

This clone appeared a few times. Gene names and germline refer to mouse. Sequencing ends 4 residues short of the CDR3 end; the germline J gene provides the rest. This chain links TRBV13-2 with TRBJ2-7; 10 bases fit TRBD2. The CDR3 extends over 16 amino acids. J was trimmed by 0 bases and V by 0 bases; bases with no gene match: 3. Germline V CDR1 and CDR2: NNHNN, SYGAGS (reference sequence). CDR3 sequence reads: CASGDATGGFSYEQYF. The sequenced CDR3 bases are TGTGCCAGCGGTGATGCGACTGGGGGGTTCTCCTAT.